By share, the clone carrying this T cell receptor beta chain counts as medium-sized. The repertoire was sequenced with immunoSEQ multiplex PCR; TCRdb's copy has only in-frame clones and lacks some. The table lists 65,000 to 75,000 clones, approximately 81% of them singletons, with approximately 2% in the top ten. This CDR3 contains 14 residues. Germline CDR1 reads MNHEY; CDR2 reads SMNVEV (reference sequence). Trimming stripped 1 base from V and 5 bases from J, with 11 bases between. The record originates from a study of OX40 agonist ivuxolimab in advanced cancers. This TCR was sampled from an adult with an advanced solid tumor such as melanoma, head and neck, liver or kidney cancer. The sequenced sample was CD4+ or CD8+ T cells sorted from blood, obtained in a trial of the OX40 agonist ivuxolimab. The V call is TRBV27, the J call TRBJ2-5; TRBD2 might be the D (5 bases). CDR3 in DNA: TGTGCCAGCAGTTTATTCCGGGGTTCGGAGACCCAGTACTTC. Translated: CASSLFRGSETQYF.